Listed below are T cell receptor beta chains from one sample, sequenced in a study of shared clonotypes between healthy human individuals. TCRdb's copy holds only in-frame clones and misses some; the assay was immunoSEQ multiplex PCR. The sample shows 110,000 or so clones, around 71% of them seen only once. Sequencing was carried out using memory CD8+ T cells sorted from blood. These receptor sequences come from a woman aged 25 to 39 in good health. Both conserved end residues are trimmed from each CDR3.

CDR3aa: SGGTGEYGEQY
j_gene: NA
v_gene: TRBV29-1

CDR3aa: ASSLDASGSSYNEQF
j_gene: TRBJ2-1
v_gene: TRBV7-9

CDR3aa: ASSDRATQPQH
j_gene: TRBJ1-5
v_gene: TRBV6-4

CDR3aa: ASSIWSGAKNIQY
j_gene: TRBJ2-4
v_gene: TRBV19

CDR3aa: ASSQVGGGDYEQY
j_gene: NA
v_gene: TRBV4-1

CDR3aa: ASSVGRVYEQY
j_gene: TRBJ2-7
v_gene: TRBV10-2

CDR3aa: ASSRDRPYEQY
j_gene: TRBJ2-7
v_gene: TRBV11-2

CDR3aa: ATSRDRETGELF
j_gene: TRBJ2-2
v_gene: TRBV15

CDR3aa: ASSLPGPSFADYGYT
j_gene: TRBJ1-2
v_gene: TRBV28

CDR3aa: ASSYSAGVGYEQY
j_gene: TRBJ2-7
v_gene: TRBV6-5

CDR3aa: ASSELGSSYNEQF
j_gene: TRBJ2-1
v_gene: TRBV10-2

CDR3aa: ASSVSREGGTDTQY
j_gene: TRBJ2-3
v_gene: TRBV6-4

CDR3aa: ASKSLQGRKATDTQY
j_gene: TRBJ2-3
v_gene: TRBV27

CDR3aa: ASSQGGTWDYSNQPQH
j_gene: TRBJ1-5
v_gene: TRBV4-1

CDR3aa: ATSPLAGYSYEQY
j_gene: TRBJ2-7
v_gene: TRBV15

CDR3aa: ASSESARGRFEGYT
j_gene: TRBJ1-2
v_gene: TRBV25-1

CDR3aa: ASSQLTSVGTQY
j_gene: TRBJ2-3
v_gene: TRBV2

CDR3aa: ASSPTRGVFYEQY
j_gene: NA
v_gene: TRBV28

CDR3aa: ASSEGQSYEQY
j_gene: NA
v_gene: TRBV25-1

CDR3aa: ASSALAGVFDEQY
j_gene: TRBJ2-7
v_gene: TRBV9

CDR3aa: ASRTNRQANQPQH
j_gene: TRBJ1-5
v_gene: TRBV28

CDR3aa: ASSIPTGRVAGELF
j_gene: TRBJ2-2
v_gene: TRBV19

CDR3aa: ATATGTLEQY
j_gene: TRBJ2-7
v_gene: TRBV28

CDR3aa: ASSERTGAGYEQY
j_gene: TRBJ2-7
v_gene: TRBV6-1

CDR3aa: ASSTGQGNPEGEQF
j_gene: TRBJ2-1
v_gene: TRBV27

CDR3aa: ASSPKQGSSEAF
j_gene: TRBJ1-1
v_gene: TRBV6-5

CDR3aa: ASSLMGASGIYEQY
j_gene: TRBJ2-7
v_gene: TRBV5-4

CDR3aa: ASSHGGTPYEQY
j_gene: TRBJ2-7
v_gene: TRBV13

CDR3aa: ASSEGTPIRF
j_gene: TRBJ2-7
v_gene: TRBV6-1

CDR3aa: ASSRPGTGPGQY
j_gene: TRBJ2-7
v_gene: TRBV7-6

CDR3aa: ASSLENSRETQY
j_gene: TRBJ2-5
v_gene: TRBV5-4

CDR3aa: ASSAGGRASNTGELF
j_gene: TRBJ2-2
v_gene: TRBV6-4

CDR3aa: ASMGHKGEYEQY
j_gene: TRBJ2-7
v_gene: TRBV2

CDR3aa: ASSPPGTTGEQY
j_gene: TRBJ2-7
v_gene: TRBV7-9

CDR3aa: ASRGTDYNYGYT
j_gene: TRBJ1-2
v_gene: TRBV27

CDR3aa: ASSQADRGYQPQH
j_gene: TRBJ1-5
v_gene: TRBV4-1

CDR3aa: ATSDRGLGNTIY
j_gene: TRBJ1-3
v_gene: TRBV15

CDR3aa: AINPRLRNTIY
j_gene: TRBJ1-3
v_gene: TRBV7-9

CDR3aa: ASSETVGQPQH
j_gene: TRBJ1-5
v_gene: TRBV10-1

CDR3aa: ASSFGTSTRGMGEQY
j_gene: TRBJ2-7
v_gene: TRBV5-1

CDR3aa: ASSDSSGSGYEQY
j_gene: TRBJ2-7
v_gene: TRBV25-1

CDR3aa: ASSFDNQETQY
j_gene: TRBJ2-5
v_gene: TRBV28

CDR3aa: ASRHFYSGNTIY
j_gene: TRBJ1-3
v_gene: TRBV2

CDR3aa: ASSEFSATENQPQH
j_gene: TRBJ1-5
v_gene: TRBV25-1

CDR3aa: ASSQVTGSNQPQH
j_gene: TRBJ1-5
v_gene: TRBV4-1

CDR3aa: ASSTLGDTQY
j_gene: TRBJ2-3
v_gene: TRBV7-3